Following are 2 T cell receptor beta chains from one sample sequenced in a study of immune characterization of retroperitoneal liposarcoma. Each CDR3 protein is one row after TCRdb ran MiXCR on the PCR reads. The table lists some 11,000 distinct CDR3 sequences, 27% of them singletons. Material: tumor tissue. These receptors were taken from a male donor with retroperitoneal liposarcoma.

This sequence joins TRBV6-1 and TRBJ2-5; TRBD1 aligns across 7 bases. The J call may be faulty, since TRBJ2-7 better matches the DNA end. Germline V gene data show CDR1 as MNHNS and CDR2 as SASEGT. The CDR3 length is 14 residues. This chain's CDR3 is CASSVPGQTYEQYF. Here the CDR3 DNA reads TGTGCCAGCAGTGTCCCGGGACAGACCTACGAGCAGTACTTC.

As regards this clonotype: Mismatch with germline at one junction end may stem from a read error. The chain carries TRBV5-3 and TRBJ2-1; TRBD1 aligns across 9 bases. TRBV5-3 qualifies as an ORF whose function is uncertain. The CDR3 has 15 residues. The DNA of the CDR3 is TGTGCCAGCAGCTTTCCGGGACAGGGAATCGATGAGCAGTTCTTC. It is translated as CASSFPGQGIDEQFF.